Following are 14 T cell receptor beta chains from one sample sequenced in a study of chemoradiotherapy in HPV16-positive cancers. Assay used: immunoSEQ multiplex PCR; TCRdb lists only in-frame clones, some missing. The table lists 15,000 to 20,000 clones, approximately 70% of them singletons. Specimen: tumor tissue, collected from a patient who underwent chemoradiotherapy. These receptors were collected from a human donor with HPV-associated anogenital cancer.

The genes are TRBV5-5 and TRBJ2-7; 8 nucleotides line up with TRBD1. CDR1 and CDR2 (germline): SGHKS, YYEKEE (reference sequence). This CDR3 spans 14 amino acids. V was pared by 2 bases and J by 3 bases, with 4 bases of the junction left unmatched. CDR3 coding DNA: TGTGCCAGCAGCTTCACCGGGACAGGCTACGAGCAGTACTTC. This codes for CASSFTGTGYEQYF.

The rearrangement links TRBV6-1 to TRBJ1-1, with a possible D match to TRBD1 (5 bases). V was cut by 6 bases and J by 7 bases, with 18 bases left in between. The CDR3 length is 14 residues. Per germline, CDR1 MNHNS and CDR2 SASEGT. The CDR3 spells CASRVSGGGGEAFF. The DNA of the CDR3 is TGTGCCAGCAGAGTATCCGGGGGTGGAGGTGAAGCTTTCTTT.

V and J are TRBV4-2 and TRBJ2-5, with 9 bases identical to TRBD2. Trimming removed 5 bases from V and 5 bases from J; junction bases left unmatched: 6. There are 14 residues in the CDR3. The germline V gene has CDR1 LGHNA and CDR2 YNFKEQ. CDR3 sequence reads: CASSSAGGQETQYF. The CDR3 DNA sequence: TGTGCCAGCAGCTCAGCGGGAGGACAGGAGACCCAGTACTTC.

The rearrangement joins TRBV27 to TRBJ2-5; D assignment may be TRBD1 or TRBD2 (5 bases each). V was trimmed by 4 bases and J by 4 bases, leaving 10 bases between them. From germline, CDR1 is MNHEY and CDR2 SMNVEV (reference sequence). The CDR3 spans 13 residues. In DNA, the CDR3 is TGTGCCAGCAGTTGGCAGGGAGCAGAGACCCAGTACTTC. Protein product: CASSWQGAETQYF.

This sequence joins TRBV5-5 and TRBJ1-1; a weak D match, TRBD1 (6 bases). V dropped 4 bases and J dropped 8 bases, with 12 bases sitting between them. This CDR3 spans 12 amino acids. Germline V CDR1 and CDR2: SGHKS, YYEKEE (reference sequence). The DNA of the CDR3 is TGTGCCAGCAGCCACCAGACAGGCGAAGCTTTCTTT. The encoded protein is CASSHQTGEAFF.

The rearrangement links TRBV6-1 to TRBJ2-3; D perhaps matches TRBD1 (6 bases). CDR3 length: 15 amino acids. Germline assignment: CDR1 MNHNS and CDR2 SASEGT. Trimming took off 1 base at V and 1 base at J, with 9 bases between the two ends. In DNA, the CDR3 is TGTGCCAGCAGTGAAGAGGCAGGGGGCACAGATACGCAGTATTTT. It translates to CASSEEAGGTDTQYF.

The chain recombines TRBV5-1 with TRBJ1-4, with 11 bases identical to TRBD1. V gave up 2 bases and J gave up 3 bases; unmatched junction bases: 6. Germline V gives CDR1 SGHRS, CDR2 YFSETQ. The CDR3 is made up of 17 amino acids. The CDR3 spells CASSLRTGGASNEKLFF. The CDR3 region has the DNA TGCGCCAGCAGCTTAAGGACAGGGGGCGCCTCTAATGAAAAACTGTTTTTT.

The rearrangement joins TRBV30 to TRBJ2-5; 9 nucleotides align to TRBD1. The germline CDR1 and CDR2 sequences are GTSNPN and SVGIG (reference sequence). The CDR3 sequence is 15 residues long. J lost 4 bases, V lost 2 bases, and 8 bases had no gene match. For the CDR3, the DNA is TGTGCCTGGAGTATGGGACAGGGACACACAGAGACCCAGTACTTC. It translates to CAWSMGQGHTETQYF.

This clone was detected a few times. The chain links TRBV10-3 to TRBJ2-5; TRBD2 matches 15 bases. J gave up 5 bases and V 4 bases, and 14 bases lay outside the gene matches. This CDR3 region has 19 residues. CDR1 and CDR2 from the germline V gene are ENHRY and SYGVKD. For the CDR3, the DNA is TGTGCCATCAGTGCGATTCGGACTAGCGGGGGGGGTTCGAGGGAGACCCAGTACTTC. This sequence encodes CAISAIRTSGGGSRETQYF.

CDR3 region: CASSEYRTGELFF. CDR3 bases: TGCGCCAGCAGTGAGTATAGGACCGGGGAGCTGTTTTTT. This chain uses TRBV10-1 with TRBJ2-2; D is unresolved. V was cut by 1 base and J by 5 bases, with 5 bases left in between. The CDR3 is made up of 13 amino acids. In germline, CDR1 is WNHNN, CDR2 SYGVQD (reference sequence).

The chain carries TRBV30 and TRBJ1-3, with 7 bases aligning to TRBD1. CDR3 length: 13 residues. Germline V gives CDR1 GTSNPN, CDR2 SVGIG (reference sequence). Trimming at V came to 4 bases and at J to 2 bases, leaving 2 bases not matched to a gene. CDR3 sequence reads: CAWNRGPGNTIYF. The CDR3, as DNA: TGTGCCTGGAACAGGGGCCCTGGAAACACCATATATTTT.

This clone was observed a handful of times. The chain carries TRBV28 and TRBJ1-5, with D maybe TRBD1 (5 bases). The germline V gene encodes CDR1 MDHEN and CDR2 SYDVKM. V lost 6 bases, J lost 7 bases, and 13 bases lay in between. The CDR3 has 13 amino acids. CDR3 DNA sequence: TGTGCCAGCAGGCCAGGGTTTAGCCAGCCCCAGCATTTT. Translation gives CASRPGFSQPQHF.

V is TRBV5-4 and J is TRBJ2-1, with TRBD2 identical over 8 bases. Germline CDR1 SGHNT, CDR2 YYREEE (reference sequence). The junction had 5 bases not matched to a gene; V was cut back by 2 bases and J by 1 base. This CDR3 is 16 amino acids long. The CDR3 DNA is TGTGCCAGCAGCTTAGGCACGGGAGGGTCCTACAATGAGCAGTTCTTC. Translation gives CASSLGTGGSYNEQFF.

This chain links TRBV11-2 with TRBJ2-5; D is perhaps TRBD1 (5 bases). Trimming shortened V by 5 bases and J by 4 bases, and 17 bases separated the two germline ends. The V gene's germline CDR1 is SGHAT and CDR2 FQNNGV. The length of the CDR3 is 15 residues. CDR3 coding DNA: TGTGCCAGCAGCCCAGGGTCCACGAAGGGAGAGACCCAGTACTTC. Amino acids: CASSPGSTKGETQYF. Based on the CDR3 plus reference TRBV11-2 and TRBJ2-5, the full variable domain is EAGVAQSPRYKIIEKRQSVAFWCNPISGHATLYWYQQILGQGPKLLIQFQNNGVVDDSQLPKDRFSAERLKGVDSTLKIQPAKLEDSAVYLCASSPGSTKGETQYFGPGTRLLVL.